A single sample is the source of the 26 T cell receptor beta chains below, sequenced in a study of Ad26.COV2.S vaccination and SARS-CoV-2 variants. Noted treatment: around 19 received Ad26.COV2.S at low or high dose, single or two shots; 5 received placebo; per-sample allocation not given. Sampling occurred on day 63 after the first vaccine or placebo injection. The repertoire was sequenced with immunoSEQ multiplex PCR; TCRdb's copy has only in-frame clones and lacks some. The sample has about 350,000 clones; about 85% are singletons. The material was peripheral blood, obtained in a trial of Ad26.COV2.S vaccine versus placebo. The receptors shown here come from a person aged 18-65 years who received the Ad26.COV2.S COVID-19 vaccine or a placebo.

The gene calls are TRBV23-1 and TRBJ2-4, with D perhaps assigned TRBD1 or TRBD2 (5 bases each). TRBV23-1 is identified as an open reading frame with a role that is uncertain. The germline V and J ends were trimmed by 11 bases and 7 bases, with 24 bases remaining between them. This CDR3 is built from 15 residues. For the CDR3, the DNA is TGCGCCGGGCGACATATTACACTAGGGGAGAACATTCAGTACTTC. Its protein product is CAGRHITLGENIQYF.

V and J are TRBV6-6 and TRBJ2-7, with 8 bases aligning to TRBD1. Germline V gene sequence: CDR1 MNHNY, CDR2 SVGAGI (reference sequence). V lost 5 bases to trimming and J lost 0 bases; unmatched junction nucleotides: 21. This CDR3 spans 20 amino acids. The CDR3 region is CASSPGDRDRIVGGSYEQYF. Written as DNA, the CDR3 is TGTGCCAGCAGTCCGGGGGACCGGGACAGGATCGTGGGGGGCTCCTACGAGCAGTACTTC.

The chain combines TRBV28 with TRBJ2-1; the match to TRBD2 covers 9 bases. Per the germline V gene, CDR1 is MDHEN and CDR2 is SYDVKM. The CDR3 spans 16 residues. The V segment lost 8 bases and the J segment 6 bases; nucleotides outside the gene matches: 14. As DNA, the CDR3 is TGTGCCAGCGCACTACTCCGGGCGGGAGGGCCCAATGAGCAGTTCTTC. It translates to CASALLRAGGPNEQFF.

This chain joins TRBV2 and TRBJ2-3, with D hard to call. V was pared by 3 bases and J by 2 bases, with 15 bases between. In germline, CDR1 is SNHLY, CDR2 FYNNEI. CDR3 length: 16 amino acids. CDR3 DNA sequence: TGTGCCAGCAGTGACGGCGTCCAGGTGCCCACAGATACGCAGTATTTT. Protein: CASSDGVQVPTDTQYF.

The chain uses TRBV29-1 and TRBJ2-6; D remains ambiguous. Germline values: CDR1 SQVTM, CDR2 ANQGSEA. The CDR3 covers 15 residues. With 4 bases removed from V and 2 bases from J, the gap between germline ends came to 12 bases. CDR3 region: CSVGDVGTGANVLTF. CDR3 sequence (DNA): TGCAGCGTTGGCGACGTGGGGACTGGGGCCAACGTCCTGACTTTC.

The V and J genes are TRBV28 and TRBJ1-3, with TRBD1 identical over 11 bases. V shed 5 bases and J 5 bases; nucleotides not matched to a gene: 5. Germline assignment: CDR1 MDHEN and CDR2 SYDVKM. This CDR3 is 15 amino acids long. CDR3 protein: CASSTRTGGRNTIYF. The CDR3 nucleotides read TGTGCCAGCAGTACCCGGACAGGGGGCCGAAACACCATATATTTT. Variable domain in full (rest from reference TRBV28 and TRBJ1-3): DVKVTQSSRYLVKRTGEKVFLECVQDMDHENMFWYRQDPGLGLRLIYFSYDVKMKEKGDIPEGYSVSREKKERFSLILESASTNQTSMYLCASSTRTGGRNTIYFGEGSWLTVV.

The J gene is TRBJ2-3, the V gene TRBV15; 10 bases are shared with TRBD2. This CDR3 spans 17 amino acids. From germline, CDR1 is LNHNV and CDR2 YYDKDF (reference sequence). V lost 3 bases and J lost 5; bases outside the gene matches: 11. As DNA, the CDR3 is TGTGCCACCAGCAGCCCAAAGCGGGGGGGCCCAATAGATACGCAGTATTTT. Amino acid sequence: CATSSPKRGGPIDTQYF.

The chain uses TRBV12-3 or TRBV12-4 and TRBJ1-2; D is possibly TRBD1 (5 bases). CDR3 size: 13 residues. Trimming removed 3 bases from V and 2 bases from J, with 7 bases in between. The CDR3 sequence is CASSLDKNYGYTF. CDR3 DNA: TGTGCCAGCAGTTTGGACAAGAACTATGGCTACACCTTC.

The chain is built from TRBV3-1 (or the pseudogene TRBV3-2) and TRBJ2-2; unclear D gene. Trimming took off 4 bases at V and 0 bases at J, with 9 bases between the two ends. Germline lookup yields CDR1 LGHDT and CDR2 YNNKEL (reference sequence). The CDR3 contains 15 residues. The CDR3 coding sequence is TGTGCCAGCAGCCTCACGCGGTCGAACACCGGGGAGCTGTTTTTT. It is translated as CASSLTRSNTGELFF.

This CDR3 is CASTGYSPRDEQFF. As DNA, the CDR3 is TGCGCCAGCACCGGCTACTCCCCAAGGGATGAGCAGTTCTTC. The rearrangement joins TRBV10-2 to TRBJ2-1; D remains ambiguous. Germline CDR1 reads WSHSY; CDR2 reads SAAADI. The ends were cut back, 7 bases at V and 8 bases at J, with 18 bases in the middle. CDR3 size: 14 residues.

The chain links TRBV10-1 to TRBJ2-2; possible D gene TRBD2, 5 bases. Germline V gene lookup returns CDR1 WNHNN and CDR2 SYGVQD (reference sequence). V lost 3 bases, J lost 4 bases, and 9 bases lay in between. CDR3 size: 14 residues. The CDR3 DNA follows: TGCGCCAGCAGTGACCGGGATCCCACCGGGGAGCTGTTTTTT. Amino acids: CASSDRDPTGELFF.

About this clone itself: Other nucleotide sequences in the sample specify the same CDR3. The V and J genes are TRBV5-1 and TRBJ2-7; maybe TRBD1 (6 bases). Germline V gene data show CDR1 as SGHRS and CDR2 as YFSETQ. Trimming took off 0 bases at V and 0 bases at J, with 10 bases between the two ends. CDR3 length: 15 amino acids. As DNA, the CDR3 is TGCGCCAGCAGCTTGGTACAGGGCCTCTCCTACGAGCAGTACTTC. Its protein product is CASSLVQGLSYEQYF.

The chain is built from TRBV11-3 and TRBJ2-1; 9 bases line up with TRBD1. This CDR3 is 16 amino acids long. V trimming: 5 bases; J trimming: 4 bases; junction bases outside the gene matches: 9. The germline V gene encodes CDR1 SGHNT and CDR2 YENEEA. CDR3 loop: CASSPRDRAVYNEQFF. The CDR3 DNA reads TGTGCCAGCAGCCCGCGGGACAGGGCCGTTTACAATGAGCAGTTCTTC.

The genes are TRBV6-5 and TRBJ1-2; 8 bases agree with TRBD1. The CDR3 length is 13 residues. Germline lookup yields CDR1 MNHEY and CDR2 SVGAGI. With 7 bases clipped from V and 10 bases from J, the junction kept 11 bases outside the gene matches. The CDR3 reads CASIAGQGRVYTF. The CDR3 coding sequence is TGTGCCAGCATTGCCGGACAGGGTCGAGTCTACACCTTC.

A few counts support this clone. The CDR3 reads CASSFLSAWRRGSYEQYF. As DNA, the CDR3 is TGTGCCAGCAGTTTTCTTTCCGCGTGGAGACGTGGGTCCTACGAGCAGTACTTC. The J gene is TRBJ2-7, the V gene TRBV27; D remains unclear. The CDR3 sequence is 18 residues long. V lost 3 bases to trimming and J lost 1 base, with 22 bases between them. The germline V gene encodes CDR1 MNHEY and CDR2 SMNVEV (reference sequence).

CDR3 region: CASSIVQISNQPQHF. The DNA of the CDR3 is TGTGCCAGTAGTATAGTCCAGATTAGCAATCAGCCCCAGCATTTT. V and J are TRBV19 and TRBJ1-5; D uncertain. The CDR3 contains 15 residues. Germline lookup yields CDR1 LNHDA and CDR2 SQIVND (reference sequence). Trimming left V 1 base short and J 0 bases short, with 7 bases between. Full variable domain (outside the CDR3, taken from reference TRBV19 and TRBJ1-5): DGGITQSPKYLFRKEGQNVTLSCEQNLNHDAMYWYRQDPGQGLRLIYYSQIVNDFQKGDIAEGYSVSREKKESFPLTVTSAQKNPTAFYLCASSIVQISNQPQHFGDGTRLSIL.

This chain uses TRBV4-3 with TRBJ2-7; either TRBD1 or TRBD2 may fit D (5 bases each). Germline V CDR1 and CDR2: LGHNA, YSLEER. CDR3 length equals 13 residues. V was trimmed by 0 bases and J by 7 bases, leaving 10 bases between them. CDR3 DNA sequence: TGCGCCAGCAGCCAAGACAGGGACGTGGAGCAGTACTTC. The encoded protein is CASSQDRDVEQYF.

As regards this clone: The sample carries other DNA sequences with the same CDR3. The J gene is TRBJ2-2, the V gene TRBV30; D not resolved. Trimming removed 2 bases at V and 6 bases at J, with 7 bases between. The V gene's germline CDR1 is GTSNPN and CDR2 SVGIG (reference sequence). This CDR3 contains 12 residues. The DNA of the CDR3 is TGTGCCTGGAGTTCTGGCGCCGGGGAGCTGTTTTTT. Protein product: CAWSSGAGELFF. The whole variable domain, remainder taken from reference TRBV30 and TRBJ2-2, is SQTIHQWPATLVQPVGSPLSLECTVEGTSNPNLYWYRQAAGRGLQLLFYSVGIGQISSEVPQNLSASRPQDRQFILSSKKLLLSDSGFYLCAWSSGAGELFFGEGSRLTVL.

A few counts support this clone. The chain couples TRBV2 to TRBJ2-3; 11 bases align to TRBD2. This CDR3 region has 14 residues. V lost 9 bases and J lost 5; bases outside the gene matches: 7. Germline loops: CDR1 SNHLY, CDR2 FYNNEI. Here the CDR3 reads CASVSGGAKDTQYF. For the CDR3, the DNA is TGTGCCAGTGTTAGCGGGGGGGCCAAAGATACGCAGTATTTT.

This clone was seen a single time. CDR3 nucleotide sequence: TGTGCCAGCAGCTTAGGGGGTTGGGACGAGCAGTACTTC. This encodes CASSLGGWDEQYF. The chain recombines TRBV7-2 with TRBJ2-7; D uncertain. V shed 1 base and J shed 5 bases, with 9 bases lying between them. The CDR3 extends over 13 amino acids. Germline CDR1 SGHTA, CDR2 FQGNSA.

The V gene is TRBV7-2, the J gene TRBJ1-2, with D uncertain. Germline V gene sequence: CDR1 SGHTA, CDR2 FQGNSA. V was pared by 5 bases and J by 0 bases, with 10 bases between. The CDR3 consists of 14 residues. Here the CDR3 reads CASSPYGANYGYTF. In DNA, the CDR3 is TGTGCCAGCAGCCCCTACGGTGCTAACTATGGCTACACCTTC.

This chain joins TRBV4-3 and TRBJ1-6; the D is unclear. Germline assignment: CDR1 LGHNA and CDR2 YSLEER. The CDR3 covers 13 residues. The ends were cut back, 2 bases at V and 8 bases at J, with 7 bases in the middle. This CDR3 reads CASSQFADSPLHF. CDR3 DNA: TGCGCCAGCAGCCAATTTGCGGATTCACCCCTCCACTTT.

The rearrangement links TRBV9 to TRBJ2-3; 9 positions agree with TRBD2. After removal of 4 bases from V and 5 bases from J, the junction contained 14 bases not matched to a gene. The CDR3 sequence is 17 residues long. Germline V gene sequence: CDR1 SGDLS, CDR2 YYNGEE. CDR3 sequence: CASSYLGSGGLGDTQYF. In nucleotides, the CDR3 is TGTGCCAGCAGCTACCTTGGGAGCGGGGGGCTCGGAGATACGCAGTATTTT.

V and J are TRBV28 and TRBJ2-5; unclear D gene. The CDR3 covers 14 residues. Germline loops: CDR1 MDHEN, CDR2 SYDVKM. V shed 6 bases and J shed 1 base, with 12 bases lying between them. CDR3 region: CASSSPGRQETQYF. The CDR3, as DNA: TGTGCCAGCAGCTCCCCTGGGCGCCAAGAGACCCAGTACTTC.

This clone was seen a few times. J is TRBJ1-1 and V is TRBV27; no firm D call. This CDR3 has 15 residues. The germline gives CDR1 MNHEY, CDR2 SMNVEV (reference sequence). The V end lost 4 bases, the J end lost 7 bases, and 19 bases lay between the germline ends. CDR3: CASSSFEQRDGEAFF. CDR3 coding DNA: TGTGCCAGCAGTTCCTTTGAGCAGCGCGACGGTGAAGCTTTCTTT.

The chain carries TRBV18 and TRBJ2-5; D is uncertain. V was clipped by 0 bases and J by 2 bases, with 10 bases between them. Looked up from germline, CDR1 is KGHSH and CDR2 is LQKENI. This CDR3 has 15 amino acids. The CDR3, as DNA: TGTGCCAGCTCACCACCAGGGCAGGCTCAAGAGACCCAGTACTTC. Its translation is CASSPPGQAQETQYF.